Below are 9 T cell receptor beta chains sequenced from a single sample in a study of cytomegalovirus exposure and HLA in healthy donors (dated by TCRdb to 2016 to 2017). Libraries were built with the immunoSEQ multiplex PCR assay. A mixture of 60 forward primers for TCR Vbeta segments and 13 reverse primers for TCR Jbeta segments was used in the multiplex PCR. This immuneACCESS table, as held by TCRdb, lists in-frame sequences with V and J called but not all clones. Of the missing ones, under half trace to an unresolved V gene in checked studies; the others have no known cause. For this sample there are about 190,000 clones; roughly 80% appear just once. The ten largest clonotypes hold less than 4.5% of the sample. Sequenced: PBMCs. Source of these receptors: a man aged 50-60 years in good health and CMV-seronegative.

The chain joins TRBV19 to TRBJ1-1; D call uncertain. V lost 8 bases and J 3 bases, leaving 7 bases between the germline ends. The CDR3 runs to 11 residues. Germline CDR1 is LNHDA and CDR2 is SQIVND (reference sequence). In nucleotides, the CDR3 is TGTGCCAGTGGCACAGACACTGAAGCTTTCTTT. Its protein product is CASGTDTEAFF.

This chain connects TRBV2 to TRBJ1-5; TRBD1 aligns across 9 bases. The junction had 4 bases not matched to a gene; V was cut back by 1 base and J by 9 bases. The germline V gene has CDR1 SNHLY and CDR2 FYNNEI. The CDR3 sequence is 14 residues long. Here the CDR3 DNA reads TGTGCCAGCAGTGAAGGGGACAGGGAAGGGCCCCAGCATTTT. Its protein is CASSEGDREGPQHF.

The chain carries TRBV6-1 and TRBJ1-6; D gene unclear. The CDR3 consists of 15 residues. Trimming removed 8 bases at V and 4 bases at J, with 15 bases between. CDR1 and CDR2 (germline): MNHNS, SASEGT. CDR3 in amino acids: CASEIGSTYNSPLHF. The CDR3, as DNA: TGTGCCAGCGAAATAGGGAGTACTTATAATTCACCCCTCCACTTT.

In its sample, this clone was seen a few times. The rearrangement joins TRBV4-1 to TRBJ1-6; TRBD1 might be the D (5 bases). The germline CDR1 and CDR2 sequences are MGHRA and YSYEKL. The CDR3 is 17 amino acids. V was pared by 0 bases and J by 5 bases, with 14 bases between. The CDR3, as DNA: TGCGCCAGCAGCCAAGATCGGGGGAAGGCCGATAATTCACCCCTCCACTTT. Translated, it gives CASSQDRGKADNSPLHF.

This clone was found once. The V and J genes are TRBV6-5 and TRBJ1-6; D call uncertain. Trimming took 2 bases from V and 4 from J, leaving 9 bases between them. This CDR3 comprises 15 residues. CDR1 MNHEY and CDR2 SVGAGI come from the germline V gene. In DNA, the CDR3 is TGTGCCAGCAGTTACCGGGAAGTGTATAATTCACCCCTCCACTTT. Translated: CASSYREVYNSPLHF.

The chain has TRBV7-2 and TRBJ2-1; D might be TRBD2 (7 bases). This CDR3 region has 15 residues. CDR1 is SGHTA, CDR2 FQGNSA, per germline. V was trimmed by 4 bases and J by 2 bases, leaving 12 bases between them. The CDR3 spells CASSSGGPTYNEQFF. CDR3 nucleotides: TGTGCCAGCAGCTCCGGGGGGCCAACCTACAATGAGCAGTTCTTC.

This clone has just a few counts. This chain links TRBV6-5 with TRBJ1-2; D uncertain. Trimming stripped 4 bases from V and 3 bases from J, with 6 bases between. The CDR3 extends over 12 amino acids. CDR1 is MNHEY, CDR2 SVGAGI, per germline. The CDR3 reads CASSFRDYGYTF. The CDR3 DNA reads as TGTGCCAGCAGTTTTCGAGACTATGGCTACACCTTC.

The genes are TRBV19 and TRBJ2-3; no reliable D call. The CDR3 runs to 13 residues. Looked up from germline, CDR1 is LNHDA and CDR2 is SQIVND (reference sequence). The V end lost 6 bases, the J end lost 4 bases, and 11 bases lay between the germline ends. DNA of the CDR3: TGTGCCAGTAGCTTATTAGCCGCAGATACGCAGTATTTT. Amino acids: CASSLLAADTQYF.

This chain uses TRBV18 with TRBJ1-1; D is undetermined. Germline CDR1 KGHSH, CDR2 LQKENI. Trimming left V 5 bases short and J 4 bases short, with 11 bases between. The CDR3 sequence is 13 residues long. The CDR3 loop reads CASSTIEGTEAFF. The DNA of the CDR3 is TGTGCCAGCTCAACAATCGAGGGCACTGAAGCTTTCTTT.